The 9 T cell receptor beta chains given below trace back to one sample, sequenced in a study of T cell changes during pregnancy in multiple sclerosis. Produced via immunoSEQ multiplex PCR; TCRdb's table is partial and in-frame only. Seen here are some 87,000 clones, around 90% observed once, and the top ten hold roughly 0.22%. Sequencing used CD4+ T cells from peripheral blood mononuclear cells, obtained before pregnancy. The receptor source for this set is a female donor with multiple sclerosis, enrolled in a pregnancy study.

The chain recombines TRBV9 with TRBJ2-5; TRBD1 matches 7 bases. The CDR3 runs to 16 residues. The trim removed 3 bases at V and 5 bases at J, leaving 13 bases unmatched. Germline CDR1 reads SGDLS; CDR2 reads YYNGEE. CDR3: CASSARTLGGRETQYF. In DNA form, the CDR3 reads TGTGCCAGCAGCGCTCGAACCCTAGGGGGCAGGGAGACCCAGTACTTC.

The gene calls are TRBV7-2 and TRBJ1-1; TRBD1 is a possible D gene (5 bases). Trimming removed 6 bases from V and 0 bases from J, with 11 bases in between. Germline V gives CDR1 SGHTA, CDR2 FQGNSA. The CDR3 runs to 14 residues. The CDR3 DNA is TGTGCCAGCAGAGCTACAGGTATGAACACTGAAGCTTTCTTT. Its protein is CASRATGMNTEAFF.

The gene calls are TRBV15 and TRBJ2-1; D ambiguous. Germline CDR1 and CDR2: LNHNV and YYDKDF (reference sequence). This CDR3 has 14 amino acids. Trimming took off 1 base at V and 7 bases at J, with 11 bases between the two ends. Here the CDR3 DNA reads TGTGCCACCAGCAGAGGACTGAGAGTAAATGAGCAGTTCTTC. This gives the protein CATSRGLRVNEQFF.

J is TRBJ1-2 and V is TRBV5-5; maybe TRBD1 (5 bases). Germline V gives CDR1 SGHKS, CDR2 YYEKEE (reference sequence). This CDR3 has 15 residues. Trimming removed 0 bases at V and 4 bases at J, with 13 bases between. The CDR3 sequence is CASSLGQGFGYGYTF. The CDR3 region has the DNA TGTGCCAGCAGCTTGGGTCAGGGTTTCGGCTATGGCTACACCTTC.

The V gene is TRBV28, the J gene TRBJ1-5; 8 positions agree with TRBD1. Germline V gene data show CDR1 as MDHEN and CDR2 as SYDVKM. This CDR3 has 15 residues. The ends lost 4 bases at V and 6 bases at J; junction bases unmatched: 8. Written as DNA, the CDR3 is TGTGCCAGCAGTTCCTCAGGACAGGGCACTCAGCCCCAGCATTTT. It codes for CASSSSGQGTQPQHF.

The chain couples TRBV6-1 to TRBJ1-5; 11 positions agree with TRBD1. The length of the CDR3 is 17 residues. With V trimmed by 1 base and J by 1 base, 3 bases remained unmatched. Germline CDR1 is MNHNS and CDR2 is SASEGT. The CDR3 region has the DNA TGTGCCAGCAGTGAAGGGACAGGGGGCTCAAGCAATCAGCCCCAGCATTTT. Translating it yields CASSEGTGGSSNQPQHF.

This clone was seen only once. This chain uses TRBV4-1 with TRBJ1-3; no reliable D call. Germline-derived CDR1 and CDR2 are MGHRA and YSYEKL. The CDR3 spans 14 residues. Trimming cost V 6 bases and J 0 bases, with 9 bases left between them. The CDR3 spells CASSLRDSGNTIYF. In DNA form, the CDR3 reads TGCGCCAGCAGTCTCCGGGACTCTGGAAACACCATATATTTT.

The genes are TRBV19 and TRBJ1-1, with D tentatively TRBD1 (6 bases). Germline V gene data show CDR1 as LNHDA and CDR2 as SQIVND (reference sequence). V dropped 6 bases and J dropped 6 bases, with 17 bases sitting between them. CDR3 size: 14 residues. This CDR3 is CASSLGTGQSEAFF. The CDR3 nucleotides read TGTGCCAGTAGCCTAGGGACGGGACAATCTGAAGCTTTCTTT.

V usage is TRBV29-1 and J usage is TRBJ1-1; D not resolved. The CDR3 runs to 13 residues. Germline lookup yields CDR1 SQVTM and CDR2 ANQGSEA. The V gene lost 5 bases and the J gene lost 4 bases, with 14 bases spanning the gap. The CDR3 region has the DNA TGCAGCGTTAAAGGGCAGCTAGCCACTGAAGCTTTCTTT. It specifies CSVKGQLATEAFF.